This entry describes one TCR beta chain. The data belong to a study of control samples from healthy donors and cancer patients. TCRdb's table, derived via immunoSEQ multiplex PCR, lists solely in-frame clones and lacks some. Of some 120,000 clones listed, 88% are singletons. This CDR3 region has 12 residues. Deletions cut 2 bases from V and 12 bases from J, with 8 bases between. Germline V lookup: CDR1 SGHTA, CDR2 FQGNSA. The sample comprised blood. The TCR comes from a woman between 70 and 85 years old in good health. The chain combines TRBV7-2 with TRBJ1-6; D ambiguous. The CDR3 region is CASSLQDLPLHF. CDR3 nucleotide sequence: TGTGCCAGCAGCTTACAGGATTTACCCCTCCACTTT.